The clone carrying this T cell receptor beta chain was counted at least ten times. As yet, its antigen is unknown. These data belong to a study of prognosis after radiotherapy for stage I lung cancer. General study findings and limits: Unique TCR clone counts went down once patients had stereotactic body radiation therapy, median roughly 10,000 versus 7,000.

Two rounds of multiplex PCR amplified TCR beta CDR3 from genomic DNA. Primers were specific to each TRBV and TRBJ gene in first-round PCR. TCRdb independently ran MiXCR on the multiplex PCR reads; one entry per CDR3 protein. The sample consists of tens of thousands of distinct CDR3 sequences, around 22% of them appearing once. Peripheral blood, approximately 6.1 milliliters per draw, was collected at each of two time points. Trimming removed 0 bases at V and 3 bases at J, with 12 bases between. CDR1 is DFQATT and CDR2 is SNEGSKA in the germline V gene (reference sequence). The CDR3 runs 14 residues. The chain recombines TRBV20-1 with TRBJ2-7, with a possible D match to TRBD2 (6 bases). The TCR originated in a donor of 50 years or more with non-small cell lung cancer. The material was PBMCs, obtained before or after stereotactic body radiation therapy (not recorded which). The CDR3 sequence is CSARDGGTLYEQYF. The CDR3 nucleotides are TGCAGTGCTAGAGATGGGGGGACGCTCTACGAGCAGTACTTC.